The entry that follows covers one TCR beta chain sequence. The antigen is unknown. At one end the junction does not follow the germline gene, possibly because of a read error. Multiplex touch-down PCR with TRB-A/B primers amplified rearranged V-D-J TRB sequences. TCRdb ran MiXCR on the multiplex PCR reads and lists one entry per CDR3 protein. The sample includes 2,500 to 3,000 distinct CDR3 sequences, roughly a quarter seen only once; the top ten take about an eighth. The data derive from a study of T cell repertoires in aging, cancer and after chemotherapy. Overall study context: Patients with glioblastoma brain tumors were sampled before and after temozolomide-based therapy. Around 8.8 million TCR reads were in the whole dataset. Study findings and constraints: Compared with age-matched healthy donors, untreated hematological or solid cancer patients showed higher blood TCR clonality. In cancer patients, declining TCR diversity with age involved lost richness and lost evenness.

Germline CDR1 and CDR2: MGHRA and YSYEKL. The CDR3 is 13 amino acids. Amplification of TCR beta used genomic DNA extracted from peripheral blood. Sequenced material: blood. The receptor's source is a human donor with a solid tumor. The gene calls are TRBV4-1 and TRBJ2-1, with 10 positions matching TRBD2. The CDR3 coding sequence is TGCGCCAGCAGCCAAGATACTAGCGGGGTGAAGGTCTTC. Translation: CASSQDTSGVKVF.